This T cell receptor (beta chain) was profiled in a study of identical twins. TCRdb used MiXCR to reprocess the 5' RACE reads, holding one entry per CDR3 protein. In the table there are 400,000 to 500,000 distinct CDR3 sequences, 18% of which are singletons. Study-level findings and limits: Twin-shared out-of-frame alpha sequences were enriched for low generation probability. The study reached conclusions through statistical analysis that was cross-sectional, not following the same donors. The models systematically underestimated how much out-of-frame TCR alpha was shared in monozygotic twins.

As to this clonotype: Its target is not known.

With 4 bases clipped from V and 4 bases from J, the junction kept 12 bases outside the gene matches. The germline V gene has CDR1 SGHAT and CDR2 FQDESV (reference sequence). This CDR3 contains 18 residues. The sample taken for sequencing was naive T cells sorted from blood. The chain combines TRBV11-1 with TRBJ2-1; TRBD2 agrees at 11 bases. The sequence was collected from a man in his fifties or sixties in good health. CDR3 bases: TGTGCCAGCAGCTCAATAGCGGGGGGGCCGGTGCTATACAATGAGCAGTTCTTC. It translates to CASSSIAGGPVLYNEQFF.